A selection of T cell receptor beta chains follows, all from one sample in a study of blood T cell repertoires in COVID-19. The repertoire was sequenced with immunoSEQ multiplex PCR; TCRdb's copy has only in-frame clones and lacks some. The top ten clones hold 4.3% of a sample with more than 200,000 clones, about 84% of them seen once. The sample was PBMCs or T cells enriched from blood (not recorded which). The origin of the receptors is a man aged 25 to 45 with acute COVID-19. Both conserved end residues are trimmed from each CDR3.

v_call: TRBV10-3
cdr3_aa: AISESLGTNLEAF

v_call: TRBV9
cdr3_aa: ASSVEAGGAQETQY

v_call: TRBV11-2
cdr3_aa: ASSLDAVYGYT

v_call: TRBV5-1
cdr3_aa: ASSSGRVNTEAF

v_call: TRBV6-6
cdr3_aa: ARSDRVRPQH

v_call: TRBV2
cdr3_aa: ASKDNPGNEKLF

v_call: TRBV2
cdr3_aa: ASSELGATGELF

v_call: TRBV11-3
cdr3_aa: ASSLRSSETQY

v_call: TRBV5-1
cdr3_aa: ASSLAGTGSYNEQF

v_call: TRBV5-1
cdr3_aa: ASSRTSGGAGADTQY

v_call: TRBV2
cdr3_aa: ASRGTGAGYQPQH

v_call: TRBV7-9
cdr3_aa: ASSPYSNQPQH

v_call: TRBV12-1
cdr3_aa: ASSYYEGGRNEQF

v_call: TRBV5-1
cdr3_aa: ASSLGSRGGNSPLH

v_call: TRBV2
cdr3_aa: ASSGLQKGLAGETLSTDTQY

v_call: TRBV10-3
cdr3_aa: AIGQKDSPNYGYT

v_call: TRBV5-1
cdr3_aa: ASRQGNNSPLH

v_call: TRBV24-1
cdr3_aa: ATSGGSRDRGLDTQY

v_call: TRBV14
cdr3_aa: ASSQATGRWADTQY

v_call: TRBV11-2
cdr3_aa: ASSTGQGAPGSPLH

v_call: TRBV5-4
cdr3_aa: ASSQQKVLGGYT

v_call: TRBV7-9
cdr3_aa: ASSPGLAGGPASYEQY

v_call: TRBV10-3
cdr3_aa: AISEGTGWMGGYT

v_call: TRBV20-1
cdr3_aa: SAPVDTQY

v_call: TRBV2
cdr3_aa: ASREDSLNEKLF

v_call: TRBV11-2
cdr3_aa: ASSLDRSLFATDTQY

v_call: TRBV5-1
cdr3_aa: ASSLGQVPSYEQY

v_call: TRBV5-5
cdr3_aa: ASSLQGVSEAF

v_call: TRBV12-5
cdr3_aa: ASGGNRGNEAF

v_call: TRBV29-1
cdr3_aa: SVAQGPYEQY

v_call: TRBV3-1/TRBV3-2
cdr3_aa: ASTSGTGLNEQF

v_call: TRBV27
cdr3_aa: ASSPPGEGKSPLH

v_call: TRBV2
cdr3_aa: ASSGDTFSYEQY

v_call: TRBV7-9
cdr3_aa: ASIPAGNTEAF

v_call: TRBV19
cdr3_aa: ASSFRVSNQPQH

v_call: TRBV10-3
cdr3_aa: AISAAGDTEAF

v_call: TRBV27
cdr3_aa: ASTPGTGGYLRNSPLH

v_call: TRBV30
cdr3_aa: AWSGGGSSNQPQH

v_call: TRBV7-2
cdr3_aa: ASSLGLHGRSPLH

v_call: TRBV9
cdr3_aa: ASSVGQGKMNTGELF

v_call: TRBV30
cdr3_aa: AWSGPGFNQPQH

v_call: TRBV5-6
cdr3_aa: ASSLGRYSNQPQH

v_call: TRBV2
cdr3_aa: ASNGARGGYGYT

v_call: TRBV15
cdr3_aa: ATSSLSGSNQPQH

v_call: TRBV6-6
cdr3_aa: ASSLGTGLNYGYT

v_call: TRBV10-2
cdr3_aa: ASRTAGGAYEQY

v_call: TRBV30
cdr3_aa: AWSRRGDYGYT

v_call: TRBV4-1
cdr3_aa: ASSQGQLSGNTIY

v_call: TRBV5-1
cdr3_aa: ASSRRDSSYNSPLH

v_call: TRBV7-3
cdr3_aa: ASRITGGYGYT

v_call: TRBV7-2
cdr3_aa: ASTVTGNVADTQY

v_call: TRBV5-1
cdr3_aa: ASSLEITPLGGGYT

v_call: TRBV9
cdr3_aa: ASTAGGSYNEQF

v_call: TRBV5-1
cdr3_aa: ASSLDFVVGGYTEAF

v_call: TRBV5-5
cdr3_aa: ASSLGPPTGELF